The rows below give T cell receptor beta chains drawn from one sample of a study of blood T cell repertoires in COVID-19. Sequencing used immunoSEQ multiplex PCR; TCRdb keeps in-frame clones, though not all of them. The sample holds about 200,000 clones, 80% to 90% seen once. Sample: PBMCs or T cells enriched from blood (not recorded which). These receptors were taken from a man aged 40-49 years who had recovered from COVID-19. CDR3s include the opening cysteine and the closing phenylalanine or tryptophan. D genes are given only for firm matches. Clone size is given for some rows only: seen once, a few or many times, or a class if the clone is expanded.

CDR3aa: CATSYTRFPGELFF
CDR3nt: TGTGCCACCAGTTATACTAGATTCCCCGGGGAGCTGTTTTTT
v_gene: TRBV15
j_gene: TRBJ2-2
abundance: -
d_gene: -

CDR3aa: CASSLGLGGANEQFF
CDR3nt: TGTGCCAGCAGCTTAGGGCTAGGGGGTGCGAATGAGCAGTTCTTC
v_gene: TRBV7-6
j_gene: TRBJ2-1
abundance: -
d_gene: -

CDR3aa: CASSFDPGTYEQYF
CDR3nt: TGTGCCAGCAGTTTTGATCCGGGGACCTACGAGCAGTACTTC
v_gene: TRBV28
j_gene: TRBJ2-7
abundance: -
d_gene: -

CDR3aa: CASTVQGHNYGYTF
CDR3nt: TGTGCCAGCACAGTACAGGGGCACAACTATGGCTACACCTTC
v_gene: TRBV2
j_gene: TRBJ1-2
abundance: -
d_gene: TRBD1

CDR3aa: CATRDPDRGTEAFF
CDR3nt: TGTGCCACCAGGGACCCGGACAGAGGGACTGAAGCTTTCTTT
v_gene: TRBV15
j_gene: TRBJ1-1
abundance: few
d_gene: -

CDR3aa: CASSPQNEVSGNTIYF
CDR3nt: TGTGCCAGCAGCCCCCAAAACGAGGTCTCTGGAAACACCATATATTTT
v_gene: TRBV9
j_gene: TRBJ1-3
abundance: -
d_gene: -

CDR3aa: CASSSPNGAGGLSYNEQFF
CDR3nt: TGTGCCAGCAGCTCCCCCAACGGCGCGGGAGGCCTCTCCTACAATGAGCAGTTCTTC
v_gene: TRBV7-6
j_gene: TRBJ2-1
abundance: -
d_gene: TRBD2

CDR3aa: CAISQASEQYF
CDR3nt: TGTGCCATCAGTCAAGCTTCCGAGCAGTACTTC
v_gene: TRBV10-3
j_gene: TRBJ2-7
abundance: few
d_gene: -

CDR3aa: CASSRAAGGPYGYTF
CDR3nt: TGTGCCAGCAGCCGAGCGGCTGGGGGCCCTTATGGCTACACCTTC
v_gene: TRBV5-4
j_gene: TRBJ1-2
abundance: -
d_gene: -

CDR3aa: CASSAGQGDQPQHF
CDR3nt: TGTGCCAGCAGCGCGGGACAGGGCGATCAGCCCCAGCATTTT
v_gene: TRBV2
j_gene: TRBJ1-5
abundance: -
d_gene: TRBD1

CDR3aa: CASSNSGSLYEQYF
CDR3nt: TGTGCCAGTAGTAATTCCGGGTCCCTCTACGAGCAGTACTTC
v_gene: TRBV19
j_gene: TRBJ2-7
abundance: -
d_gene: -

CDR3aa: CASSQDPQGAYNEQFF
CDR3nt: TGCGCCAGCAGCCAAGATCCGCAGGGGGCCTACAATGAGCAGTTCTTC
v_gene: TRBV4-3
j_gene: TRBJ2-1
abundance: -
d_gene: TRBD1

CDR3aa: CSVDWTGSPYEQYF
CDR3nt: TGCAGCGTTGATTGGACAGGGTCTCCCTACGAGCAGTACTTC
v_gene: TRBV29-1
j_gene: TRBJ2-7
abundance: few
d_gene: TRBD1

CDR3aa: CASSLDRTGGNTIYF
CDR3nt: TGTGCCAGCAGCTTAGATCGGACAGGGGGAAACACCATATATTTT
v_gene: TRBV11-2
j_gene: TRBJ1-3
abundance: -
d_gene: TRBD1

CDR3aa: CASSTRLGQGHEQFF
CDR3nt: TGTGCCAGCAGCACTCGACTGGGACAGGGTCATGAGCAGTTCTTC
v_gene: TRBV9
j_gene: TRBJ2-1
abundance: -
d_gene: TRBD1

CDR3aa: CASSQDENFRGRTDTQYF
CDR3nt: TGCGCCAGCAGCCAAGATGAGAATTTCAGGGGGCGTACAGATACGCAGTATTTT
v_gene: TRBV4-1
j_gene: TRBJ2-3
abundance: -
d_gene: TRBD1

CDR3aa: CASSLETSGGYTF
CDR3nt: TGTGCCAGCAGTTTGGAGACGTCGGGTGGCTACACCTTC
v_gene: TRBV28
j_gene: TRBJ1-2
abundance: few
d_gene: -

CDR3aa: CASSPRGAMGMREQFF
CDR3nt: TGTGCCAGCAGTCCACGTGGGGCTATGGGGATGCGGGAGCAGTTCTTC
v_gene: TRBV7-2
j_gene: TRBJ2-1
abundance: -
d_gene: -

CDR3aa: CASSQGPAGGPYNEQFF
CDR3nt: TGCGCCAGCAGCCAAGGTCCAGCGGGAGGACCCTACAATGAGCAGTTCTTC
v_gene: TRBV4-1
j_gene: TRBJ2-1
abundance: -
d_gene: TRBD2

CDR3aa: CASSLGRDGEQYF
CDR3nt: TGTGCCAGCAGCTTAGGCAGGGATGGAGAGCAGTACTTC
v_gene: TRBV7-3
j_gene: TRBJ2-7
abundance: -
d_gene: -

CDR3aa: CASSPDVGQGYGYTF
CDR3nt: TGTGCCAGTAGTCCCGACGTGGGGCAAGGCTATGGCTACACCTTC
v_gene: TRBV19
j_gene: TRBJ1-2
abundance: few
d_gene: -

CDR3aa: CASRFWGDDYGYTF
CDR3nt: TGTGCCAGCAGGTTCTGGGGCGACGACTATGGCTACACCTTC
v_gene: TRBV28
j_gene: TRBJ1-2
abundance: -
d_gene: -

CDR3aa: CASSLAGVVGNEQFF
CDR3nt: TGTGCCAGCAGTTTGGCGGGAGTAGTCGGCAATGAGCAGTTCTTC
v_gene: TRBV6-5
j_gene: TRBJ2-1
abundance: -
d_gene: TRBD2

CDR3aa: CASSRGLAGAKNTGELFF
CDR3nt: TGTGCCAGCAGCAGGGGACTAGCGGGAGCGAAGAACACCGGGGAGCTGTTTTTT
v_gene: TRBV5-4
j_gene: TRBJ2-2
abundance: -
d_gene: TRBD2

CDR3aa: CASSSSGLAGGVTGELFF
CDR3nt: TGTGCCAGCAGCTCATCTGGACTAGCGGGAGGGGTTACCGGGGAGCTGTTTTTT
v_gene: TRBV11-3
j_gene: TRBJ2-2
abundance: -
d_gene: TRBD2

CDR3aa: CASSPKKQNTEAFF
CDR3nt: TGTGCCAGCTCACCGAAAAAGCAGAACACTGAAGCTTTCTTT
v_gene: TRBV18
j_gene: TRBJ1-1
abundance: once
d_gene: -

CDR3aa: CASSLSNRGPGSPLHF
CDR3nt: TGCGCCAGCAGCTTAAGTAACAGGGGCCCGGGGTCACCCCTCCACTTT
v_gene: TRBV5-1
j_gene: TRBJ1-6
abundance: few
d_gene: TRBD1

CDR3aa: CASSKARGSGSNEQFF
CDR3nt: TGCGCCAGCAGCAAAGCTAGAGGGAGTGGTAGTAATGAGCAGTTCTTC
v_gene: TRBV5-1
j_gene: TRBJ2-1
abundance: -
d_gene: -

CDR3aa: CASSRLAGGPRNEQFF
CDR3nt: TGCGCCAGCAGCCGACTAGCGGGAGGGCCGCGTAATGAGCAGTTCTTC
v_gene: TRBV10-1
j_gene: TRBJ2-1
abundance: -
d_gene: TRBD2

CDR3aa: CASSGRGLDYGYTF
CDR3nt: TGTGCCAGCAGTGGCCGGGGTTTGGACTATGGCTACACCTTC
v_gene: TRBV25-1
j_gene: TRBJ1-2
abundance: -
d_gene: -

CDR3aa: CASSQGAFRDRGHEQFF
CDR3nt: TGCGCCAGCAGCCAAGGGGCGTTCCGGGACAGGGGCCATGAGCAGTTCTTC
v_gene: TRBV4-3
j_gene: TRBJ2-1
abundance: -
d_gene: TRBD1

CDR3aa: CASRPGQGVASGNTIYF
CDR3nt: TGTGCCAGCAGGCCGGGACAGGGGGTAGCCTCTGGAAACACCATATATTTT
v_gene: TRBV28
j_gene: TRBJ1-3
abundance: -
d_gene: TRBD1

CDR3aa: CSGGRTGYNEQFF
CDR3nt: TGCAGCGGGGGCCGGACAGGCTACAATGAGCAGTTCTTC
v_gene: TRBV29-1
j_gene: TRBJ2-1
abundance: -
d_gene: TRBD1

CDR3aa: CASSLGTSVLNEQFF
CDR3nt: TGTGCCAGCAGCCTCGGGACTAGCGTTCTCAATGAGCAGTTCTTC
v_gene: TRBV11-2
j_gene: TRBJ2-1
abundance: -
d_gene: TRBD2

CDR3aa: CASSLSRQGFGYTF
CDR3nt: TGTGCCAGCAGTTTATCCCGACAGGGGTTTGGCTACACCTTC
v_gene: TRBV27
j_gene: TRBJ1-2
abundance: -
d_gene: TRBD1

CDR3aa: CARSSQPGLAFFTDTQYF
CDR3nt: TGTGCCAGAAGTTCACAACCGGGACTAGCGTTCTTCACAGATACGCAGTATTTT
v_gene: TRBV5-3
j_gene: TRBJ2-3
abundance: -
d_gene: TRBD2

CDR3aa: CASSQDLEQAGFPGKEQFF
CDR3nt: TGCGCCAGCAGCCAAGATTTAGAGCAAGCGGGGTTCCCCGGGAAAGAGCAGTTCTTC
v_gene: TRBV4-3
j_gene: TRBJ2-1
abundance: many
d_gene: TRBD2

CDR3aa: CASSSGALDTEAFF
CDR3nt: TGCGCCAGCAGTTCAGGGGCTCTGGACACTGAAGCTTTCTTT
v_gene: TRBV5-1
j_gene: TRBJ1-1
abundance: -
d_gene: -

CDR3aa: CASSHFDSLQETQYF
CDR3nt: TGTGCCAGCAGCCACTTTGACAGCCTTCAAGAGACCCAGTACTTC
v_gene: TRBV3-1/TRBV3-2
j_gene: TRBJ2-5
abundance: -
d_gene: -

CDR3aa: CASSESGTGGTGELFF
CDR3nt: TGCGCCAGCAGCGAGTCCGGGACAGGGGGCACCGGGGAGCTGTTTTTT
v_gene: TRBV5-1
j_gene: TRBJ2-2
abundance: once
d_gene: TRBD1

CDR3aa: CASSSGQGSTEAFF
CDR3nt: TGTGCCAGCTCATCGGGACAGGGATCCACTGAAGCTTTCTTT
v_gene: TRBV18
j_gene: TRBJ1-1
abundance: -
d_gene: TRBD1

CDR3aa: CASDQGLSNQPQHF
CDR3nt: TGTGCCTCCGACCAGGGGCTTAGCAATCAGCCCCAGCATTTT
v_gene: TRBV19
j_gene: TRBJ1-5
abundance: -
d_gene: -

CDR3aa: CASSPRLAGVYEQYF
CDR3nt: TGCGCCAGCAGCCCGCGACTAGCGGGAGTGTACGAGCAGTACTTC
v_gene: TRBV4-3
j_gene: TRBJ2-7
abundance: -
d_gene: TRBD2